A single sample is the source of the 7 T cell receptor beta chains below, sequenced in a study of blood T cell repertoires in COVID-19. Here immunoSEQ multiplex PCR was the method, and the copy in TCRdb shows in-frame clones only, minus some. Of roughly 200,000 clones listed, around 89% were seen once; the top ten hold around 2.7%. Source material: PBMCs or T cells enriched from blood (not recorded which). The receptors stem from a woman aged 25 to 45 who had recovered from COVID-19.

V gene TRBV6-5 combines with J gene TRBJ1-5; TRBD1 is a possible D gene (6 bases). CDR1 MNHEY and CDR2 SVGAGI come from the germline V gene. This CDR3 has 15 amino acids. Trimming pared 2 bases from V and 3 bases from J, leaving 11 bases between. CDR3 in amino acids: CASSYDRSPNQPQHF. For the CDR3, the DNA is TGTGCCAGCAGTTACGACAGGTCCCCCAATCAGCCCCAGCATTTT.

This clone showed up just a few times. The DNA for the CDR3 is TGTGCCAGCAGCCAAGTATTCGGGAATCAGCCCCAGCATTTT. Translated, it gives CASSQVFGNQPQHF. The chain combines TRBV4-2 with TRBJ1-5, with unresolved D. CDR3 length: 14 amino acids. Per germline, CDR1 LGHNA and CDR2 YNFKEQ. V dropped 1 base and J dropped 4 bases, with 8 bases sitting between them.

The rearrangement uses TRBV9 and TRBJ1-1; TRBD1 matches 7 bases. The CDR3 runs to 15 residues. V trimming: 0 bases; J trimming: 7 bases; junction bases outside the gene matches: 9. Germline loops: CDR1 SGDLS, CDR2 YYNGEE. The CDR3, as DNA: TGTGCCAGCAGCGTAGCTCCCGACAGGGACAGTGAAGCTTTCTTT. The encoded protein is CASSVAPDRDSEAFF.

The rearrangement links TRBV4-1 to TRBJ2-7; 8 bases are shared with TRBD1. V lost 3 bases to trimming and J lost 5 bases; unmatched junction nucleotides: 6. The CDR3 contains 14 residues. CDR1 is MGHRA, CDR2 YSYEKL, per germline. The CDR3 region has the DNA TGCGCCAGCAGCCATCAGGGGGCCGGGAACGAGCAGTACTTC. Its protein product is CASSHQGAGNEQYF.

The V call is TRBV4-1, the J call TRBJ2-2, with TRBD1 as a possible D gene (5 bases). This CDR3 region has 16 residues. The germline V gene encodes CDR1 MGHRA and CDR2 YSYEKL. V lost 1 base, J lost 1 base, and 10 bases lay in between. DNA for the CDR3: TGCGCCAGCAGCCAAGTCATGGGGCAGAACACCGGGGAGCTGTTTTTT. Encoded protein: CASSQVMGQNTGELFF.

This clone was seen ten or more times. In nucleotides, the CDR3 is TGCGCCAGCGGACGAGGGAATGAGCAGTTCTTC. Amino acids: CASGRGNEQFF. The V call is TRBV4-3, the J call TRBJ2-1; D may be TRBD2 (5 bases). Germline-derived CDR1 and CDR2 are LGHNA and YSLEER. The V gene lost 8 bases and the J gene lost 7 bases, with 9 bases spanning the gap. The CDR3 loop spans 11 amino acids.

The J gene is TRBJ2-5, the V gene TRBV4-2; 10 bases match TRBD2. CDR3 size: 17 residues. CDR1 LGHNA and CDR2 YNFKEQ come from the germline V gene. Germline trimming cut 0 bases from V and 5 bases from J; bases unmatched to any gene: 9. CDR3 protein: CASSQEGVASGGETQYF. The DNA of the CDR3 is TGTGCCAGCAGCCAAGAAGGTGTGGCTAGCGGGGGTGAGACCCAGTACTTC.